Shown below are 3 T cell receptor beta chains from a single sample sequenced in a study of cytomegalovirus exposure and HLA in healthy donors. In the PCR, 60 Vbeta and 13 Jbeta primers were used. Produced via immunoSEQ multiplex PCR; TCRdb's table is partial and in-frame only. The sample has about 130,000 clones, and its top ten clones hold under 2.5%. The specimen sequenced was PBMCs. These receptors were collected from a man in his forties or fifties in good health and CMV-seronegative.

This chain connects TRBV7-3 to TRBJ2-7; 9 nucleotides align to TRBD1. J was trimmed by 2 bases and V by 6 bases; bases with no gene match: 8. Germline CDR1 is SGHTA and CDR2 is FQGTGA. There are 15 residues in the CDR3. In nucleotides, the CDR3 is TGTGCCAGCAGTTGGGGACAGGGCTTACCCTACGAGCAGTACTTC. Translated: CASSWGQGLPYEQYF.

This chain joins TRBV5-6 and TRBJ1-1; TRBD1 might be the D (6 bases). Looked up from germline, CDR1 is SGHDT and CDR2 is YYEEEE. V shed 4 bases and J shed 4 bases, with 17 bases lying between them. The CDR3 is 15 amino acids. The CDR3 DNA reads TGTGCCAGCAGCCCGATCGGACAGTCCCGCACTGAAGCTTTCTTT. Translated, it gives CASSPIGQSRTEAFF.

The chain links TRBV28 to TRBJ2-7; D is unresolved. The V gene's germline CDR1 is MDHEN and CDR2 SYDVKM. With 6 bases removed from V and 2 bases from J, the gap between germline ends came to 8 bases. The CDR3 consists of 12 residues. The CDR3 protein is CASRPTTYEQYF. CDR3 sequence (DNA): TGTGCCAGCAGACCTACTACCTACGAGCAGTACTTC.